Shown below are 16 T cell receptor beta chains from a single sample sequenced in a study of T cells after yellow fever vaccination (dated by TCRdb to between 2018 and 2021). The method was 5' RACE. Sequencing relied on an Illumina HiSeq 2500. TCRdb passed the public sequencing reads through fastp at Q25 and MiXCR, retaining productive beta sequences. Every distinct CDR3 protein forms one entry, paired with its most common genes and DNA. This sample gives 450,000 to 550,000 distinct CDR3 sequences in total; 20% to 25% of them show up just once. 15% to 20% of the sample is in the top ten clones. In the paper's terms, the treatment or condition label means: live attenuated yellow fever vaccine strain. This material consisted of PBMCs, taken roughly 20 days after the first yellow fever vaccination. These receptors all come from a young man who received the YFV17D yellow fever vaccine.

This clonotype was counted a few times. V gene TRBV9 combines with J gene TRBJ1-3; D is unresolved. In germline, CDR1 is SGDLS, CDR2 YYNGEE. Trimming removed 1 base at V and 3 bases at J, with 2 bases between. The CDR3 totals 12 residues. The CDR3 protein is CASSVFGNTIYF. The CDR3 nucleotides read TGTGCCAGCAGCGTATTTGGAAACACCATATATTTT.

This clonotype was counted a few times. The chain uses TRBV12-3 or TRBV12-4 and TRBJ2-3; D perhaps matches TRBD2 (6 bases). The CDR3 is made up of 17 amino acids. Trimming removed 5 bases at V and 0 bases at J, with 18 bases between. CDR3 nucleotide sequence: TGTGCCAGCAGTCCCCCCCAGACGGGGACTAGCACAGATACGCAGTATTTT. Protein: CASSPPQTGTSTDTQYF.

This clonotype was observed many times. The chain is built from TRBV20-1 and TRBJ1-5; maybe TRBD1 (5 bases). Trimming shortened V by 5 bases and J by 4 bases, and 12 bases separated the two germline ends. This CDR3 spans 13 amino acids. The germline CDR1 and CDR2 sequences are DFQATT and SNEGSKA (reference sequence). CDR3 DNA: TGCAGTGCTCGCAGGGAGGGGAATCAGCCCCAGCATTTT. Translating it yields CSARREGNQPQHF.

This clonotype was seen once. A read error may produce the germline difference seen at one junction end. The chain links TRBV12-3 or TRBV12-4 to TRBJ2-2, with TRBD2 as a possible D gene (6 bases). This CDR3 region has 15 residues. CDR3 region: CAISLVPGDTGELFF. Here the CDR3 DNA reads TGTGCCATCAGTTTAGTTCCGGGGGACACCGGGGAGCTGTTTTTT.

This sequence joins TRBV6-2 or TRBV6-3 and TRBJ2-3, with D unresolved. Trimming stripped 6 bases from V and 6 bases from J, with 13 bases between. This CDR3 region has 13 residues. CDR1 and CDR2 from the germline V gene are MNHEY and SVGEGT. The CDR3 loop is CASSQIKQDTQYF. The CDR3 bases are TGTGCCAGCAGCCAGATCAAACAGGATACGCAGTATTTT.

This clonotype was seen more than once but under ten times. The rearrangement uses TRBV6-5 and TRBJ1-3; D gene unclear. The CDR3 has 17 residues. Trimming cost V 0 bases and J 4 bases, with 16 bases left between them. Germline V CDR1 and CDR2: MNHEY, SVGAGI. This chain's CDR3 is CASSYSDTPAGGNTIYF. DNA for the CDR3: TGTGCCAGCAGTTACTCAGACACACCAGCTGGCGGAAACACCATATATTTT.

The rearrangement links TRBV28 to TRBJ1-1; no reliable D call. Germline V gene lookup returns CDR1 MDHEN and CDR2 SYDVKM. This CDR3 spans 14 amino acids. V was pared by 1 base and J by 5 bases, with 11 bases between. CDR3 nucleotide sequence: TGTGCCAGCAGTTTATCAGGAAAGGATACTGAAGCTTTCTTT. It is translated as CASSLSGKDTEAFF.

V gene TRBV10-2 combines with J gene TRBJ2-5; D uncertain. This CDR3 is 12 amino acids long. V shed 0 bases and J shed 5 bases, with 4 bases lying between them. Germline V CDR1 and CDR2: WSHSY, SAAADI. Written as DNA, the CDR3 is TGCGCCAGCAGTGAGTCGGGGGAGACCCAGTACTTC. As protein: CASSESGETQYF.

The chain is built from TRBV7-9 and TRBJ1-2; no clear D. This CDR3 has 14 residues. Germline V gene data show CDR1 as SEHNR and CDR2 as FQNEAQ (reference sequence). V was trimmed by 4 bases and J by 8 bases, leaving 17 bases between them. CDR3 coding DNA: TGTGCCAGCAGCTCAGTAAACTCCCTTGCGGGCTACACCTTC. As protein: CASSSVNSLAGYTF.

There are a few counts of this clonotype. The rearrangement joins TRBV12-3 or TRBV12-4 to TRBJ2-3; D possibly corresponds to TRBD1 (7 bases). V was shortened by 5 bases and J by 5 bases, with 14 bases between the two germline ends. The length of the CDR3 is 14 residues. CDR3 sequence (DNA): TGTGCCAGCAGTCGACTAGGGGGCGTAGATACGCAGTATTTT. Encoded protein: CASSRLGGVDTQYF.

J is TRBJ2-5 and V is TRBV20-1; possible D gene TRBD2, 6 bases. This CDR3 comprises 15 residues. Germline loops: CDR1 DFQATT, CDR2 SNEGSKA (reference sequence). Trimming cost V 3 bases and J 5 bases, with 19 bases left between them. The CDR3 DNA sequence: TGCAGTGCTAGTGGTGCGGCGGGGCGTCGGGAGACCCAGTACTTC. Protein sequence: CSASGAAGRRETQYF.

The chain uses TRBV12-3 or TRBV12-4 and TRBJ1-1, with a possible D match to TRBD1 (5 bases). CDR3 length equals 17 residues. The V end was cut by 6 bases, the J end by 2 bases, with 22 bases between. CDR3 sequence: CASRLSGLRGLNTEAFF. The CDR3 nucleotides read TGTGCCAGCAGGTTATCAGGACTTCGGGGCCTAAACACTGAAGCTTTCTTT.

This clonotype was picked up a small number of times. The V call is TRBV7-3, the J call TRBJ2-3; D possibly corresponds to TRBD2 (7 bases). Germline assignment: CDR1 SGHTA and CDR2 FQGTGA. This CDR3 is 15 amino acids long. V lost 5 bases to trimming and J lost 4 bases, with 16 bases between them. In DNA, the CDR3 is TGTGCCAGCAGCCCCGAGGGGGGGAGCGCAGATACGCAGTATTTT. This encodes CASSPEGGSADTQYF. Complete variable domain (other parts from reference TRBV7-3 and TRBJ2-3): GAGVSQTPSNKVTEKGKYVELRCDPISGHTALYWYRQSLGQGPEFLIYFQGTGAADDSGLPNDRFFAVRPEGSVSTLKIQRTERGDSAVYLCASSPEGGSADTQYFGPGTRLTVL.

This clonotype showed up just a few times. The chain uses TRBV6-5 and TRBJ2-3; 7 nucleotides line up with TRBD2. With 0 bases clipped from V and 1 base from J, the junction kept 4 bases outside the gene matches. CDR3 length equals 16 residues. CDR1 MNHEY and CDR2 SVGAGI come from the germline V gene. The CDR3 DNA reads TGTGCCAGCAGTTACTCGATGGGGGGGGGCACAGATACGCAGTATTTT. Protein: CASSYSMGGGTDTQYF.

This clonotype was detected once. The CDR3 here is CATSDSREPRETQYF. Here the CDR3 DNA reads TGTGCCACCAGTGACTCCAGGGAGCCGCGGGAGACCCAGTACTTC. The chain combines TRBV24-1 with TRBJ2-5, with D perhaps being TRBD1 or TRBD2 (5 bases each). V lost 4 bases, J lost 5 bases, and 16 bases lay in between. Germline-derived CDR1 and CDR2 are KGHDR and SFDVKD. CDR3 size: 15 residues.

This chain joins TRBV29-1 and TRBJ2-3; TRBD2 matches at 10 bases. V shed 4 bases, J shed 2 bases, and the junction held 6 bases outside the gene matches. There are 15 residues in the CDR3. Germline V lookup: CDR1 SQVTM, CDR2 ANQGSEA. This chain's CDR3 is CSVGVAGGVTDTQYF. In nucleotides, the CDR3 is TGCAGCGTTGGGGTAGCGGGGGGAGTCACAGATACGCAGTATTTT.